The 17 T cell receptor beta chains below all came from one sample that was sequenced in a study of blood T cell repertoires in COVID-19. Assay: immunoSEQ multiplex PCR; the TCRdb copy retains only in-frame clones and omits some. Altogether about 69,000 clones are present, roughly 85% being singletons, with the ten largest covering less than 2.5%. Sample: peripheral blood. The receptors come from a man between 25 and 39 years old with acute or convalescent COVID-19.

This clone was recorded only once. This chain joins TRBV2 and TRBJ2-7; D not resolved. Germline lookup yields CDR1 SNHLY and CDR2 FYNNEI. The CDR3 sequence is 12 residues long. Trimming stripped 3 bases from V and 4 bases from J, with 7 bases between. CDR3 sequence reads: CASSDSRYEQYF. CDR3 nucleotide sequence: TGTGCCAGCAGTGACTCCAGGTACGAGCAGTACTTC.

The chain has TRBV18 and TRBJ1-3, with a tentative D call TRBD1 (5 bases). V lost 3 bases to trimming and J lost 1 base, with 7 bases between them. Germline CDR1 KGHSH, CDR2 LQKENI. This CDR3 contains 14 residues. Here the CDR3 DNA reads TGTGCCAGCTCACCCCAGGGATCTGGAAACACCATATATTTT. It yields the protein CASSPQGSGNTIYF.

The rearrangement joins TRBV5-1 to TRBJ2-1; D possibly corresponds to TRBD2 (6 bases). Germline V gene sequence: CDR1 SGHRS, CDR2 YFSETQ. V was shortened by 1 base and J by 0 bases, with 8 bases between the two germline ends. This CDR3 has 15 amino acids. CDR3 in DNA: TGCGCCAGCAGCTTGAGCGGGCTCTCCTACAATGAGCAGTTCTTC. This sequence encodes CASSLSGLSYNEQFF.

J is TRBJ1-6 and V is TRBV20-1; a possible D gene is TRBD1 (5 bases). Germline values: CDR1 DFQATT, CDR2 SNEGSKA (reference sequence). Trimming removed 3 bases at V and 10 bases at J, with 19 bases between. The CDR3 has 15 amino acids. CDR3 sequence (DNA): TGCAGTGCTAGTATGGTGACTGGGGCCGGGTCACCCCTCCACTTT. It is translated as CSASMVTGAGSPLHF.

CDR3 region: CASSLEQGGGNQPQHF. In DNA form, the CDR3 reads TGTGCCAGCAGTTTAGAACAGGGTGGCGGCAATCAGCCCCAGCATTTT. The chain links TRBV28 to TRBJ1-5, with D perhaps matching TRBD1 (6 bases). This CDR3 has 16 amino acids. The V end was cut by 2 bases, the J end by 2 bases, with 13 bases between. Germline lookup yields CDR1 MDHEN and CDR2 SYDVKM.

This clone was seen only a few times. The chain is built from TRBV7-2 and TRBJ1-5; weak D call: TRBD1 (6 bases). V dropped 3 bases and J dropped 4 bases, with 10 bases sitting between them. This CDR3 has 14 amino acids. CDR1 and CDR2 (germline): SGHTA, FQGNSA. Written as DNA, the CDR3 is TGTGCCAGCAGCTTGGGACACAGAAATCAGCCCCAGCATTTT. Translation gives CASSLGHRNQPQHF.

The chain carries TRBV2 and TRBJ1-1; 7 bases fit TRBD1. V lost 2 bases, J lost 0 bases, and 15 bases stayed unmatched. The CDR3 spans 19 residues. Germline CDR1 is SNHLY and CDR2 is FYNNEI. The CDR3 region has the DNA TGTGCCAGCAGTGAACATCGAAGCGGATACAGGGGACTGAACACTGAAGCTTTCTTT. Translating gives CASSEHRSGYRGLNTEAFF. Full variable domain (rest looked up from reference TRBV2 and TRBJ1-1): EPEVTQTPSHQVTQMGQEVILRCVPISNHLYFYWYRQILGQKVEFLVSFYNNEISEKSEIFDDQFSVERPDGSNFTLKIRSTKLEDSAMYFCASSEHRSGYRGLNTEAFFGQGTRLTVV.

The CDR3 region is CATSEAPGLAGGQRGELFF. CDR3 nucleotides: TGTGCCACCAGTGAAGCCCCTGGACTAGCGGGTGGGCAACGCGGGGAGCTGTTTTTT. The chain combines TRBV24-1 with TRBJ2-2; TRBD2 matches 11 bases. The CDR3 is made up of 19 amino acids. CDR1 and CDR2 from the germline V gene are KGHDR and SFDVKD. V was pared by 4 bases and J by 7 bases, with 16 bases of the junction left unmatched.

This clone was found once. The chain carries TRBV6-5 and TRBJ1-2; tentative D call: TRBD1 (5 bases). This CDR3 is 13 amino acids long. V gave up 5 bases and J gave up 7 bases, with 14 bases separating them. Germline-derived CDR1 and CDR2 are MNHEY and SVGAGI. The CDR3: CASSMKGPGGYTF. Written as DNA, the CDR3 is TGTGCCAGCAGTATGAAGGGGCCTGGTGGCTACACCTTC.

The V and J genes are TRBV10-3 and TRBJ2-5; 8 bases agree with TRBD1. V trimming: 2 bases; J trimming: 5 bases; junction bases outside the gene matches: 7. Germline CDR1 reads ENHRY; CDR2 reads SYGVKD. The CDR3 is 15 amino acids. Here the CDR3 DNA reads TGTGCCATCAGTGAGAGGCAGGGGGCCTGGGAGACCCAGTACTTC. Its translation: CAISERQGAWETQYF.

The chain joins TRBV4-2 to TRBJ1-2, with 8 bases aligning to TRBD1. Per the germline V gene, CDR1 is LGHNA and CDR2 is YNFKEQ. J gave up 5 bases and V 0 bases, and 8 bases lay outside the gene matches. This CDR3 comprises 16 residues. CDR3 in DNA: TGTGCCAGCAGCCAAGATACGACAGGGGCCCTTTATGGCTACACCTTC. Translated: CASSQDTTGALYGYTF.

The chain employs TRBV4-3 and TRBJ2-3, with D possibly being TRBD2 (6 bases). The germline CDR1 and CDR2 sequences are LGHNA and YSLEER. The CDR3 is 15 amino acids. Trimming removed 4 bases from V and 3 bases from J, with 14 bases in between. CDR3: CASSPRGKGTDTQYF. As DNA, the CDR3 is TGCGCCAGCAGCCCCCGCGGGAAGGGGACAGATACGCAGTATTTT.

V usage is TRBV5-1 and J usage is TRBJ1-4, with TRBD1 identical over 8 bases. The trim removed 4 bases at V and 5 bases at J, leaving 7 bases unmatched. CDR3 length equals 15 residues. CDR1 and CDR2 (germline): SGHRS, YFSETQ. CDR3 residues: CASSRGTGGNEKLFF. The CDR3 DNA reads TGCGCCAGCAGCCGCGGGACAGGCGGGAATGAAAAACTGTTTTTT.

This chain links TRBV12-3 or TRBV12-4 with TRBJ1-2, with D unclear. With 6 bases removed from V and 3 bases from J, the gap between germline ends came to 8 bases. The CDR3 extends over 12 amino acids. The CDR3 loop reads CASSQVDYGYTF. The CDR3 DNA follows: TGTGCCAGCAGCCAGGTGGACTATGGCTACACCTTC.

V is TRBV5-1 and J is TRBJ1-2, with D possibly TRBD1 on 6 matching bases. The germline V gene has CDR1 SGHRS and CDR2 YFSETQ. The CDR3 length is 14 residues. V lost 1 base to trimming and J lost 6 bases, with 13 bases between them. CDR3: CASSLNRVMDGYTF. The CDR3, as DNA: TGCGCCAGCAGCTTGAACAGGGTAATGGATGGCTACACCTTC.

This chain links TRBV11-3 with TRBJ2-3; no clear D gene. CDR1 and CDR2 (germline): SGHNT, YENEEA. V lost 3 bases to trimming and J lost 5 bases, with 15 bases between them. This CDR3 is built from 15 residues. The CDR3 sequence is CASSFDGTLGDTQYF. The CDR3, as DNA: TGTGCCAGCAGCTTTGACGGCACCCTAGGAGATACGCAGTATTTT.

The rearrangement joins TRBV19 to TRBJ2-2, with D uncertain. Between the trimmed V and J ends, which lost 3 bases and 0 bases, there was a span of 11 bases. This CDR3 has 16 residues. Germline V gene lookup returns CDR1 LNHDA and CDR2 SQIVND (reference sequence). DNA for the CDR3: TGTGCCAGTAGTATTTTAGGCAGCGCGAACACCGGGGAGCTGTTTTTT. Protein: CASSILGSANTGELFF. Based on the CDR3 plus reference TRBV19 and TRBJ2-2, the full variable domain is DGGITQSPKYLFRKEGQNVTLSCEQNLNHDAMYWYRQDPGQGLRLIYYSQIVNDFQKGDIAEGYSVSREKKESFPLTVTSAQKNPTAFYLCASSILGSANTGELFFGEGSRLTVL.